One and the same sample provided the 18 T cell receptor beta chains below, sequenced in a study of OX40 agonist ivuxolimab in advanced cancers. Method: immunoSEQ multiplex PCR; TCRdb's copy keeps in-frame clones and lacks some. The sample lists approximately 70,000 clones, about nine tenths occurring once. Sequencing used CD4+ or CD8+ T cells sorted from blood, obtained in a trial of the OX40 agonist ivuxolimab. Receptors originate from an adult with an advanced solid tumor such as melanoma, head and neck, liver or kidney cancer.

The V gene is TRBV7-9, the J gene TRBJ1-1, with 7 bases matching TRBD1. V was pared by 5 bases and J by 11 bases, with 14 bases of the junction left unmatched. This CDR3 contains 14 residues. Germline-derived CDR1 and CDR2 are SEHNR and FQNEAQ (reference sequence). CDR3 amino acids: CASSQQGTPRGAFF. In DNA, the CDR3 is TGTGCCAGCAGCCAACAGGGGACCCCTCGCGGCGCTTTCTTT.

The J gene is TRBJ1-2, the V gene TRBV6-1; 8 nucleotides agree with TRBD1. The trim removed 11 bases at V and 5 bases at J, leaving 7 bases unmatched. The CDR3 length is 12 residues. In germline, CDR1 is MNHNS, CDR2 SASEGT. The CDR3 region is CAGWTGRYGYTF. The CDR3 DNA reads TGTGCCGGCTGGACAGGGCGATATGGCTACACCTTC.

The chain joins TRBV19 to TRBJ2-1; no firm D call. CDR3 length: 15 amino acids. CDR1 is LNHDA and CDR2 is SQIVND in the germline V gene (reference sequence). V lost 4 bases, J lost 3 bases, and 13 bases lay in between. Here the CDR3 DNA reads TGTGCCAGTAGTACGACCCCGCAAATCTACAATGAGCAGTTCTTC. Protein product: CASSTTPQIYNEQFF.

The chain recombines TRBV13 with TRBJ2-7; 9 bases fit TRBD1. The CDR3 extends over 16 amino acids. Germline assignment: CDR1 PRHDT and CDR2 FYEKMQ (reference sequence). The V gene end was trimmed by 5 bases and the J gene end by 6 bases; junction bases not matched to a gene: 14. CDR3 in DNA: TGTGCCAGCAGCCCCGATCTCAGGACAGGGGTTTCCGAGCAGTACTTC. This gives the protein CASSPDLRTGVSEQYF.

This clone was picked up a small number of times. This sequence joins TRBV2 and TRBJ1-2; the match to TRBD1 covers 8 bases. V gave up 5 bases and J gave up 4 bases; unmatched junction bases: 9. The V gene's germline CDR1 is SNHLY and CDR2 FYNNEI. The CDR3 length is 15 residues. In nucleotides, the CDR3 is TGTGCCAGCAGTCCTCGGACAGGGAGGGGCTATGGCTACACCTTC. Translation: CASSPRTGRGYGYTF.

The rearrangement links TRBV7-2 to TRBJ2-7; D ambiguous. CDR1 and CDR2 (germline): SGHTA, FQGNSA. This CDR3 is built from 14 residues. Trimming removed 2 bases from V and 2 bases from J, with 10 bases in between. The CDR3 nucleotides read TGTGCCAGCAGCTTATCCGACGGCGCCTACGAGCAGTACTTC. It encodes CASSLSDGAYEQYF. The variable domain in full, with the rest retrieved from reference TRBV7-2 and TRBJ2-7, is GAGVSQSPSNKVTEKGKDVELRCDPISGHTALYWYRQSLGQGLEFLIYFQGNSAPDKSGLPSDRFSAERTGGSVSTLTIQRTQQEDSAVYLCASSLSDGAYEQYFGPGTRLTVT.

This chain connects TRBV28 to TRBJ2-1, with 7 bases that match TRBD1. CDR3 length: 13 amino acids. Per germline, CDR1 MDHEN and CDR2 SYDVKM. J gave up 12 bases and V 2 bases, and 7 bases lay outside the gene matches. The DNA of the CDR3 is TGTGCCAGCAGTTTAGTGAGACAGGGATTGCAGTTCTTC. The encoded protein is CASSLVRQGLQFF.

The chain links TRBV5-1 to TRBJ2-3; D call uncertain. Per the germline V gene, CDR1 is SGHRS and CDR2 is YFSETQ. V was pared by 2 bases and J by 2 bases, with 15 bases between. The CDR3 is made up of 16 amino acids. The CDR3, as DNA: TGCGCCAGCAGCTTTAGTGGCACCCAAGCCACAGATACGCAGTATTTT. Protein: CASSFSGTQATDTQYF.

This rearrangement joins TRBV14 to TRBJ1-1; the D gene is possibly TRBD1 (5 bases). The V gene lost 5 bases and the J gene lost 6 bases, with 19 bases spanning the gap. CDR1 and CDR2 from the germline V gene are SGHDN and FVKESK. The CDR3 is 15 amino acids. CDR3 bases: TGTGCCAGCAGCGAGCTCAGGGCCCGGAGGGCTGAAGCTTTCTTT. This encodes CASSELRARRAEAFF.

This clone turned up a few times. The V gene is TRBV5-1, the J gene TRBJ2-3; 8 nucleotides agree with TRBD2. The ends lost 4 bases at V and 2 bases at J; junction bases unmatched: 6. The CDR3 is made up of 15 amino acids. Germline assignment: CDR1 SGHRS and CDR2 YFSETQ. CDR3 region: CASSPATSATDTQYF. The CDR3 region has the DNA TGCGCCAGCAGCCCGGCGACTAGCGCCACAGATACGCAGTATTTT.

Points on this clone: The same CDR3 arises from other DNA sequences in this sample as well. The V gene is TRBV10-1, the J gene TRBJ1-2, with no clear D. Germline-derived CDR1 and CDR2 are WNHNN and SYGVQD (reference sequence). The CDR3 is made up of 13 amino acids. With 6 bases removed from V and 8 bases from J, the gap between germline ends came to 16 bases. Here the CDR3 DNA reads TGCGCCAGCAGGGGTGTCCAAGAGCAGGGCTACACCTTC. The encoded protein is CASRGVQEQGYTF.

This clone has a single count. The chain links TRBV2 to TRBJ2-7, with a weak D call TRBD1 (5 bases). The CDR3 length is 14 residues. Germline assignment: CDR1 SNHLY and CDR2 FYNNEI. V shed 3 bases and J shed 6 bases, with 15 bases lying between them. CDR3: CASSEQRPDSEQYF. The CDR3 DNA reads TGTGCCAGCAGTGAGCAGAGACCCGACAGCGAGCAGTACTTC.

The chain combines TRBV15 with TRBJ2-7; D remains unclear. The CDR3 is 14 amino acids. From germline, CDR1 is LNHNV and CDR2 YYDKDF (reference sequence). Trimming removed 5 bases from V and 2 bases from J, with 13 bases in between. The CDR3 sequence: CATSATSAAYEQYF. CDR3 coding DNA: TGTGCCACCAGCGCTACAAGCGCAGCCTACGAGCAGTACTTC.

The chain carries TRBV19 and TRBJ1-5, with D perhaps matching TRBD1 (5 bases). V lost 3 bases, J lost 7 bases, and 7 bases lay in between. Germline V gene data show CDR1 as LNHDA and CDR2 as SQIVND (reference sequence). The CDR3 runs 12 residues. The CDR3 DNA reads TGTGCCAGTAGTATGGGGCGCCAGCCCCAGCATTTT. Its translation: CASSMGRQPQHF. The full variable domain, its missing parts supplied by reference TRBV19 and TRBJ1-5, is DGGITQSPKYLFRKEGQNVTLSCEQNLNHDAMYWYRQDPGQGLRLIYYSQIVNDFQKGDIAEGYSVSREKKESFPLTVTSAQKNPTAFYLCASSMGRQPQHFGDGTRLSIL.

The chain has TRBV11-3 and TRBJ1-4, with TRBD1 matching 7 bases. V trimming: 5 bases; J trimming: 8 bases; junction bases outside the gene matches: 8. Germline V gene sequence: CDR1 SGHNT, CDR2 YENEEA. CDR3 size: 14 residues. CDR3 bases: TGTGCCAGCAGCCCCGGGACAGAGGAGGAAAAACTGTTTTTT. Translating gives CASSPGTEEEKLFF.

The chain employs TRBV12-5 and TRBJ2-7; unclear D gene. The V gene lost 7 bases and the J gene lost 6 bases, with 13 bases spanning the gap. CDR3 size: 12 residues. The V gene's germline CDR1 is LGHNT and CDR2 FRNRAP. The CDR3 DNA reads as TGTGCTAGTGCGGGTAGGACGAGCGAGCAGTACTTC. Its translation: CASAGRTSEQYF.

For this clone: The junction shows a germline mismatch at one end, possibly a read error. The rearrangement joins TRBV7-7 to TRBJ2-5; TRBD1 matches at 7 bases. The assigned J gene may be wrong: the sequence end matches TRBJ2-7 better. Germline CDR1 reads SSHAT; CDR2 reads FNYEAQ (reference sequence). The length of the CDR3 is 13 residues. DNA of the CDR3: TGTGCTAGCAGCTTCGCTGACAGGGACGAGCAGTACTTC. Encoded protein: CASSFADRDEQYF.

This clone was observed a handful of times. V is TRBV6-6 and J is TRBJ2-1, with D tentatively TRBD1 (5 bases). The CDR3 consists of 12 residues. In germline, CDR1 is MNHNY, CDR2 SVGAGI (reference sequence). V lost 8 bases to trimming and J lost 4 bases, with 9 bases between them. CDR3 bases: TGTGCCAGCGAAGGGGCATACAATGAGCAGTTCTTC. It specifies CASEGAYNEQFF.